This T cell receptor (beta chain) emerged from a study of T cells in localized non-small cell lung cancer. In this sample, this clone turned up a few times. Its antigen is unknown. Data came from immunoSEQ multiplex PCR; TCRdb stores just in-frame clones and leaves some out. The table has 2,500 to 3,000 clones, under 30% seen once. Study-wide points: Since sequencing was restricted to only one region of the tumor, intratumor heterogeneity remains a possibility. Adjacent uninvolved lung had the highest clonality, suggesting focused antigen responses. When the top 100 tumor clones were examined, a median around 50 of them also appeared in the adjacent lung, which was paired and uninvolved.

The sequence was obtained from an older female donor with stage I lung adenocarcinoma. The specimen was lung tumor tissue, collected before any cancer treatment.

The CDR3 DNA follows: TGTGCCAGCAGTTTGGATCCTTCGGGACTTAGCACAGATACGCAGTATTTT. Protein sequence: CASSLDPSGLSTDTQYF. The chain couples TRBV6-8 to TRBJ2-3; D may be TRBD2 (6 bases). The CDR3 is 17 amino acids. Germline assignment: CDR1 MNHGY and CDR2 SAAAGT. V lost 4 bases and J 0 bases, leaving 17 bases between the germline ends.